The clone carrying this T cell receptor beta chain appeared many times. Its cognate antigen is unknown. Unique molecular identifiers were affixed to single, distinct cDNA molecules. TCRdb itself ran the 5' RACE reads through MiXCR, one entry per CDR3 protein. Of roughly 30,000 distinct CDR3 sequences listed, approximately 5.9% are singletons. The data belong to a study of early T cells in non-severe SARS-CoV-2 infection. Study context: RNA in bulk from unsorted whole blood was sequenced, and chains were unpaired. Whole-study results and caveats: Using VDJdb, the matching emphasized anti-spike CD8 responses while missing private and CD4 specificities.

V lost 6 bases and J lost 4; bases outside the gene matches: 6. Per germline, CDR1 MNHNY and CDR2 SVGAGI (reference sequence). The CDR3 covers 15 residues. Sequencing was performed on whole blood. The sequence came from an adult who was a healthcare worker with PCR-confirmed SARS-CoV-2 infection or an uninfected control (not recorded which). The chain joins TRBV6-6 to TRBJ1-1, with TRBD1 identical over 12 bases. CDR3 nucleotide sequence: TGTGCCAGCAGCAATCCGGGACAGGGGGCCACTGAAGCTTTCTTT. It translates to CASSNPGQGATEAFF.